This T cell receptor beta chain was sequenced during a study of OX40 agonist ivuxolimab in advanced cancers. About the research overall: Across the patients, intravenous ivuxolimab was delivered every 2 weeks at 0.01 to 10 mg/kg.

Regarding the study as a whole: The investigators did not determine what antigen specificity the expanded peripheral T cells had.

Measured with immunoSEQ multiplex PCR; TCRdb has only the in-frame clones, and not every one. The table includes 70,000 or so clones, 85% detected once. The CDR3 length is 13 residues. CDR1 and CDR2 from the germline V gene are SGHTA and FQGNSA. Between the trimmed V and J ends, which lost 8 bases and 0 bases, there was a span of 10 bases. This clone occurred once. Antigen: not known. The chain couples TRBV7-2 to TRBJ1-1; D ambiguous. Sequenced material: CD4+ or CD8+ T cells sorted from blood, taken in a trial of the OX40 agonist ivuxolimab. The source of this sequence is an adult with an advanced solid tumor such as melanoma, head and neck, liver or kidney cancer. Here the CDR3 DNA reads TGTGCCAGCCTTCGGCTGTTGAACACTGAAGCTTTCTTT. Protein sequence: CASLRLLNTEAFF.